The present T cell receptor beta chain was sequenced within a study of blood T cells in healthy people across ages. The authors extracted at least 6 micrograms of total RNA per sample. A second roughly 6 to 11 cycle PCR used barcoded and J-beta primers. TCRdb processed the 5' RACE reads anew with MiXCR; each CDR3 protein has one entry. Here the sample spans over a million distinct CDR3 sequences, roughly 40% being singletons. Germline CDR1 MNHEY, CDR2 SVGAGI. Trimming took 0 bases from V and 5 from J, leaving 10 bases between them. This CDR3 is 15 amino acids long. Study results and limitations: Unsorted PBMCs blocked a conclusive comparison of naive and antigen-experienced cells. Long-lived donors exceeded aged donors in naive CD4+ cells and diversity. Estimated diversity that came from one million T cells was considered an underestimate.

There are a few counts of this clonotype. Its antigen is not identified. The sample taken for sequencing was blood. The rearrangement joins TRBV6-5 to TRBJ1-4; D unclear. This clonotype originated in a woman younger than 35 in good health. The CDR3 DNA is TGTGCCAGCAGTTACTCTCGGACGGGGAATGAAAAACTGTTTTTT. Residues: CASSYSRTGNEKLFF.